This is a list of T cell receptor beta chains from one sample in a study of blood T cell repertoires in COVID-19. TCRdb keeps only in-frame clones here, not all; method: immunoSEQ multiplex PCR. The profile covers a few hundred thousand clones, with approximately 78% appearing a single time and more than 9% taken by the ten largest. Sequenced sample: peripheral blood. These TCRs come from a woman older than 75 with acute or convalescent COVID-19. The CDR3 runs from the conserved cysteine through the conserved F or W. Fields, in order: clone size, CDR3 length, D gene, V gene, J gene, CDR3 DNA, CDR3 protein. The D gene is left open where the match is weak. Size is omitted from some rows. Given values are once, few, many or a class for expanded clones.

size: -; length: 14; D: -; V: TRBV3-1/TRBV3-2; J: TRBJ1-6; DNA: TGTGCCAGCAGCCCGGATGGGGGGAACTCACCCCTCCACTTT; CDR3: CASSPDGGNSPLHF
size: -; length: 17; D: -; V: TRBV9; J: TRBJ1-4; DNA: TGTGCCAGCAGCGTCGGGCCAGGGGAGATCACTAATGAAAAACTGTTTTTT; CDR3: CASSVGPGEITNEKLFF
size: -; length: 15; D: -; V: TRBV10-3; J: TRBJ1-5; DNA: TGTGCCATCAGTGAGGGGGAGGGGAGCAATCAGCCCCAGCATTTT; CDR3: CAISEGEGSNQPQHF
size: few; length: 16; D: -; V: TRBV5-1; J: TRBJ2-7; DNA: TGCGCCAGCAGTATTGGTACGAGACAGGAGTTCTACGAGCAGTACTTC; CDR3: CASSIGTRQEFYEQYF
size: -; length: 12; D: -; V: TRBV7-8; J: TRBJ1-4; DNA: TGTGCCAGCAGCTTTGACATTGGAAAACTGTTTTTT; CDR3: CASSFDIGKLFF
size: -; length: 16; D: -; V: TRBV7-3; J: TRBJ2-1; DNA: TGTGCCAGCAGCCCAGAGGGGACTCAGCCGACCAATGAGCAGTTCTTC; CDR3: CASSPEGTQPTNEQFF
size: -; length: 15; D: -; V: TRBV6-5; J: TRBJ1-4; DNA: TGTGCCAGCAGTTACTCAGGGCAGGGGATTGAAAAACTGTTTTTT; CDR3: CASSYSGQGIEKLFF
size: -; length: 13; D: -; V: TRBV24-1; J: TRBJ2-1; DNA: TGTGCCACCCGGCGGGATCCCTACAATGAGCAGTTCTTC; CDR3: CATRRDPYNEQFF
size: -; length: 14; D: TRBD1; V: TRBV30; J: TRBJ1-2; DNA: TGTGCCTGGAGCCGACAGGGGGCCAACTATGGCTACACCTTC; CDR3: CAWSRQGANYGYTF
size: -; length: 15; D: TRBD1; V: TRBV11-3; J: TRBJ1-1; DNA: TGTGCCAGCAGCAACGGACAGGTGGGGAACACTGAAGCTTTCTTT; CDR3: CASSNGQVGNTEAFF
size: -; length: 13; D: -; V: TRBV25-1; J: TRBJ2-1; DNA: TGTGCCAGCAGTGAATTCACAGTAAGTGAGCAGTTCTTC; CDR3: CASSEFTVSEQFF
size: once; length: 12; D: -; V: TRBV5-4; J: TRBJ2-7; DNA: TGTGCCAGCAGCTCAAACAACTACGAGCAGTACTTC; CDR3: CASSSNNYEQYF
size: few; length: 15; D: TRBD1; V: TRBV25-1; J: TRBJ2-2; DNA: TGTGCCAGCAGTGACAGGGACAGACCCACCGGGGAGCTGTTTTTT; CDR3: CASSDRDRPTGELFF
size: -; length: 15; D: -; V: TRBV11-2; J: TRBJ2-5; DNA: TGTGCCAGCAGCTCTACCCCGGGAGATTGGGAGACCCAGTACTTC; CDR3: CASSSTPGDWETQYF
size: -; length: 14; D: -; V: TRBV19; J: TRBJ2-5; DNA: TGTGCCAGTAGTATGACGGACAGACAAGAGACCCAGTACTTC; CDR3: CASSMTDRQETQYF
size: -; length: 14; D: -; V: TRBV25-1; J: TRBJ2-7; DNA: TGTGCCAGCAGTGCCCTACAGGGGACTTACGAGCAGTACTTC; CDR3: CASSALQGTYEQYF
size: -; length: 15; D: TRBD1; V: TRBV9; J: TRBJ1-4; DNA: TGTGCCAGCAGTCTCAGGGGACAGGTTAATGAAAAACTGTTTTTT; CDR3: CASSLRGQVNEKLFF
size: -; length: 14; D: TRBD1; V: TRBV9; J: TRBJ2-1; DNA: TGTGCCAGCAGCGTAGTACAGGGGTATGGTGAGCAGTTCTTC; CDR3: CASSVVQGYGEQFF
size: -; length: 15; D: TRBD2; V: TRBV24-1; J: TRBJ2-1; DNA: TGTGCCACGGGACTAGCGGGGCCTTATAACAATGAGCAGTTCTTC; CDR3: CATGLAGPYNNEQFF
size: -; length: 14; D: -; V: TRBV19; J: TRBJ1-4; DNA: TGTGCCAGTAGTATCCCCGGAACTAATGAAAAACTGTTTTTT; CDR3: CASSIPGTNEKLFF
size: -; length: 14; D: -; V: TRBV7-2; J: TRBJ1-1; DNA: TGTGCCAGCAGCTCCCTGGGACAATCCACTGAAGCTTTCTTT; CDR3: CASSSLGQSTEAFF
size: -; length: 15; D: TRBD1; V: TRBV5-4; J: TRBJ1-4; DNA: TGTGCCAGCAGCGGGGACAGGGCGACTAATGAAAAACTGTTTTTT; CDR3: CASSGDRATNEKLFF
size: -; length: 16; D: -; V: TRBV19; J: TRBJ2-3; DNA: TGTGCCAGTAGTACGCTACAGGGGACTTTCACAGATACGCAGTATTTT; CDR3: CASSTLQGTFTDTQYF
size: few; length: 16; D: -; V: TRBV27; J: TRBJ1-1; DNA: TGTGCCAGCAGTTTATCGGCAGGGGCGCTCGGCGCTGAAGCTTTCTTT; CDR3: CASSLSAGALGAEAFF
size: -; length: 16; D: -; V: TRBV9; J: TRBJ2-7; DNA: TGTGCCAGCAGCCCCCCAGCGGCTAATAGCTCCTGCGAGCAGTACTTC; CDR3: CASSPPAANSSCEQYF
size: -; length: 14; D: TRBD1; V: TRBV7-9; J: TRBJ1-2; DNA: TGTGCCAGCAGCGAGGACAGGGGTGGTTATGGCTACACCTTC; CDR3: CASSEDRGGYGYTF
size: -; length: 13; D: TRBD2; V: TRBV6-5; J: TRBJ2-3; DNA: TGTGCCAGCAGTCAACTAGCGACAGATACGCAGTATTTT; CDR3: CASSQLATDTQYF
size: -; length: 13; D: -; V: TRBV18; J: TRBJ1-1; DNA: TGTGCCAGCTCACCACAGGAGGGAGGTGAAGCTTTCTTT; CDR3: CASSPQEGGEAFF